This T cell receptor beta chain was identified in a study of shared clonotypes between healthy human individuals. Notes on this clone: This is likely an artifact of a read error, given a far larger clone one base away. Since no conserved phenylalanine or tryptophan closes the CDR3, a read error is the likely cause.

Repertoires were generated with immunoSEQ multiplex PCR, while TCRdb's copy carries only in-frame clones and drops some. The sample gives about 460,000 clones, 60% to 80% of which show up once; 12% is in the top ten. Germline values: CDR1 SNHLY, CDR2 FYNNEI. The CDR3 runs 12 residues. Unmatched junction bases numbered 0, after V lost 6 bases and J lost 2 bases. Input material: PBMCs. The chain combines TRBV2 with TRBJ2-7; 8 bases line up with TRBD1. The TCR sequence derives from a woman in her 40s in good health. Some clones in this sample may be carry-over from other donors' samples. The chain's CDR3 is CASRQGAYEQYS. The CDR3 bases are TGTGCCAGCAGACAGGGGGCCTACGAGCAGTACTCC.